The 2 T cell receptor beta chains below all came from one sample that was sequenced in a study of CD8+CD57+ T cells in acquired aplastic anemia. Genomic DNA provided the template from which TCR beta VDJ and CDR3 profiles were obtained. A single record per CDR3 protein comes from TCRdb applying MiXCR to the reads. The sample lists over 200,000 distinct CDR3 sequences; 61% were seen once. Sequencing was done on a sample of sorted CD4+, CD8+, or CD8+CD57+ T cells (not recorded which) from PBMCs. Every receptor here comes from a human donor in good health.

The CDR3 coding sequence is TGTGCCACCAGCGCATGGACGGAGTACAATGAGCAGTTCTTC. Protein product: CATSAWTEYNEQFF. The chain combines TRBV15 with TRBJ2-1; D is ambiguous. The CDR3 runs to 14 residues. Between the trimmed V and J ends, which lost 5 bases and 4 bases, there was a span of 12 bases. Germline V gene lookup returns CDR1 LNHNV and CDR2 YYDKDF (reference sequence).

This clonotype was counted only a few times. This chain uses TRBV10-3 with TRBJ2-7, with 9 bases matching TRBD1. V lost 6 bases, J lost 5 bases, and 11 bases stayed unmatched. Germline V gene sequence: CDR1 ENHRY, CDR2 SYGVKD. This CDR3 has 15 amino acids. CDR3 protein: CAIRAGTGKTDEQYF. CDR3 sequence (DNA): TGTGCCATCAGGGCCGGGACAGGGAAGACCGACGAGCAGTACTTC.